One sample yielded the 8 T cell receptor beta chains listed below, sequenced in a study of T cell responses to AZD1222 COVID-19 vaccine (dated by TCRdb to 2020 to 2023). Library generation was performed with the immunoSEQ multiplex PCR assay. TCRdb obtained this table from immuneACCESS and retained in-frame rearrangements with V and J assigned. These tables miss some clones; where compared with another copy, unresolved V genes account for less than half of the shortfall, and the remainder is unexplained. Present in this sample are 70,000 to 100,000 clones, about 94% of which were seen just once. The ten largest clones capture roughly 3.1% of the sample. The sample's time point, from its label and the paper: about 28 days (+/-7) after the second vaccine dose. Sequencing used peripheral blood, obtained 28 days after the second AZD1222 dose. The receptor source for this set is an adult who received the AZD1222 COVID-19 vaccine.

The rearrangement joins TRBV19 to TRBJ2-1; the match to TRBD1 covers 9 bases. With V trimmed by 5 bases and J by 9 bases, 17 bases remained unmatched. CDR1 LNHDA and CDR2 SQIVND come from the germline V gene (reference sequence). The CDR3 is 17 residues long. CDR3 residues: CASSPTGGKGYFSEQFF. CDR3 nucleotides: TGTGCCAGTAGTCCGACAGGGGGAAAGGGGTATTTTAGTGAGCAGTTCTTC.

The gene calls are TRBV29-1 and TRBJ1-1; D may be TRBD1 (5 bases). The CDR3 has 12 amino acids. Trimming removed 7 bases at V and 1 base at J, with 10 bases between. The germline gives CDR1 SQVTM, CDR2 ANQGSEA. The CDR3 coding sequence is TGCAGCGCCGCGGGACGGAACACTGAAGCTTTCTTT. It encodes CSAAGRNTEAFF.

The chain has TRBV12-2 and TRBJ1-1; the table gives TRBD1 as D, unverified against the DNA. TRBV12-2 is reported as a pseudogene. CDR3 size: 16 residues. The DNA of the CDR3 is TGTGCAAGTCGCTTAGCTAACAGGGTTCTTAGGGCTGAAGCTTTCTTT. Its translation: CASRLANRVLRAEAFF.

This chain uses TRBV12-3 or TRBV12-4 with TRBJ1-3; no clear D. The CDR3 runs 13 residues. Between the trimmed V and J ends, which lost 7 bases and 0 bases, there was a span of 7 bases. This chain's CDR3 is CASTTSSGNTIYF. In DNA form, the CDR3 reads TGTGCCAGCACGACGAGCTCTGGAAACACCATATATTTT.

The J gene is TRBJ2-5, the V gene TRBV19, with 9 bases aligning to TRBD2. Germline assignment: CDR1 LNHDA and CDR2 SQIVND (reference sequence). Trimming took 4 bases from V and 5 from J; bases not matched to a gene: 8. The CDR3 consists of 15 residues. In DNA form, the CDR3 reads TGTGCCAGTAGTACGCCGGGACTAGCTTTCGAGACCCAGTACTTC. It specifies CASSTPGLAFETQYF.

Only one count was recorded for this clone. The chain has TRBV7-6 and TRBJ2-1, with TRBD1 matching over 8 bases. Trimming removed 5 bases from V and 7 bases from J; junction bases left unmatched: 7. This CDR3 contains 14 residues. Per the germline V gene, CDR1 is SGHVS and CDR2 is FNYEAQ. Here the CDR3 reads CASSPYRGSNEQFF. The CDR3 DNA is TGTGCCAGCAGCCCCTACAGGGGGAGTAATGAGCAGTTCTTC.

The CDR3: CASRGTVNEKLFF. The DNA of the CDR3 is TGTGCCAGCAGAGGGACGGTAAATGAAAAACTGTTTTTT. V gene TRBV3-1 (or the pseudogene TRBV3-2) combines with J gene TRBJ1-4, with D tentatively TRBD1 (5 bases). CDR1 is LGHDT, CDR2 YNNKEL, per germline (reference sequence). CDR3 length equals 13 residues. V was shortened by 6 bases and J by 5 bases, with 10 bases between the two germline ends.

This clone appeared a few times. The J gene is TRBJ2-1, the V gene TRBV7-2, with D perhaps being TRBD1 or TRBD2 (5 bases each). Germline loops: CDR1 SGHTA, CDR2 FQGNSA. The V gene lost 0 bases and the J gene lost 8 bases, with 8 bases spanning the gap. CDR3 length: 13 residues. The CDR3 here is CASSLASGHEQFF. The CDR3 DNA reads as TGTGCCAGCAGCTTAGCGTCGGGGCATGAGCAGTTCTTC.